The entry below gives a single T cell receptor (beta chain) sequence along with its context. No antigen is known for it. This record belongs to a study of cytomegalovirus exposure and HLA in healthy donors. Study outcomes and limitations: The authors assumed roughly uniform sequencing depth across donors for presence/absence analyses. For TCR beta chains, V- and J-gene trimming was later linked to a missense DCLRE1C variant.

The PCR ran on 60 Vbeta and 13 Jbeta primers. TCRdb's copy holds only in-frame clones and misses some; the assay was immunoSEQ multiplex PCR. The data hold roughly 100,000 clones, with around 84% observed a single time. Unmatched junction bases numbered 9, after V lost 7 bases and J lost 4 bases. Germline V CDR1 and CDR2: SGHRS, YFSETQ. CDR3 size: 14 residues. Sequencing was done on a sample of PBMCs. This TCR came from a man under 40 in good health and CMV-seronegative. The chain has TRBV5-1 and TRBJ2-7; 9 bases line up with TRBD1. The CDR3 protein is CASRTGTGTYEQYF. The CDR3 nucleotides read TGCGCCAGCCGAACCGGGACAGGGACGTACGAGCAGTACTTC.